The 15 T cell receptor beta chains in this list originate from one sample, sequenced in a study of blood T cell repertoires in COVID-19. Clones were read by immunoSEQ multiplex PCR, and TCRdb kept only the in-frame ones, dropping some. The table records around 200,000 clones, 85% to 90% of them present only once. Sequencing input: peripheral blood. Receptors originate from a man aged 18-30 years with active or convalescent COVID-19.

The rearrangement uses TRBV7-2 and TRBJ2-7, with D possibly matching TRBD1 (6 bases). This CDR3 is built from 15 residues. V was shortened by 5 bases and J by 3 bases, with 17 bases between the two germline ends. Germline V gene data show CDR1 as SGHTA and CDR2 as FQGNSA. The DNA for the CDR3 is TGTGCCAGCAGCCTGAACACAGGGAACCTCTACGAGCAGTACTTC. Protein: CASSLNTGNLYEQYF.

This chain uses TRBV18 with TRBJ2-1, with 10 bases fitting TRBD1. Germline loops: CDR1 KGHSH, CDR2 LQKENI. V dropped 2 bases and J dropped 3; count of bases not matched to a gene: 7. The length of the CDR3 is 17 residues. In nucleotides, the CDR3 is TGTGCCAGCTCACCAATCGGGACAGGGGATTTCTACAATGAGCAGTTCTTC. Translating gives CASSPIGTGDFYNEQFF.

The V gene is TRBV2, the J gene TRBJ2-2, with a weak D call TRBD2 (6 bases). V was trimmed by 3 bases and J by 7 bases, leaving 18 bases between them. The CDR3 loop spans 16 amino acids. Germline V gives CDR1 SNHLY, CDR2 FYNNEI. CDR3 protein: CASSERGGEEVGELFF. The CDR3 region has the DNA TGTGCCAGCAGTGAGAGAGGCGGGGAGGAAGTCGGGGAGCTGTTTTTT. Full variable domain (remainder filled in from reference TRBV2 and TRBJ2-2): EPEVTQTPSHQVTQMGQEVILRCVPISNHLYFYWYRQILGQKVEFLVSFYNNEISEKSEIFDDQFSVERPDGSNFTLKIRSTKLEDSAMYFCASSERGGEEVGELFFGEGSRLTVL.

This chain connects TRBV5-1 to TRBJ1-6, with 7 bases identical to TRBD1. The CDR3 sequence is 18 residues long. Germline CDR1 SGHRS, CDR2 YFSETQ. The trim removed 2 bases at V and 5 bases at J, leaving 13 bases unmatched. CDR3 coding DNA: TGCGCCAGCAGCTTAAACCCTAAAGGGACAGCTGATAATTCACCCCTCCACTTT. Amino acids: CASSLNPKGTADNSPLHF.

This chain connects TRBV7-9 to TRBJ2-7; D unclear. Germline V gene sequence: CDR1 SEHNR, CDR2 FQNEAQ (reference sequence). Deletions cut 5 bases from V and 5 bases from J, with 10 bases between. The CDR3 length is 12 residues. The CDR3 coding sequence is TGTGCCAGCAGCACGGGTGGCGACGAGCAGTACTTC. Protein sequence: CASSTGGDEQYF.

This clone has ten or more counts. V usage is TRBV5-7 and J usage is TRBJ2-2; the D gene is possibly TRBD2 (5 bases). TRBV5-7 is given ORF status, its function remaining uncertain. This CDR3 comprises 12 residues. V lost 1 base and J lost 7, with 5 bases in between. CDR3 sequence: CASSLTSGELFF. The CDR3 DNA reads as TGTGCCAGCAGCTTGACTAGCGGGGAGCTGTTTTTT.

The rearrangement uses TRBV5-1 and TRBJ1-4; no definite D call. The CDR3 extends over 14 amino acids. The germline V gene has CDR1 SGHRS and CDR2 YFSETQ. V was clipped by 4 bases and J by 3 bases, with 10 bases between them. In DNA, the CDR3 is TGCGCCAGCAGCCTCGGGGATTCTAATGAAAAACTGTTTTTT. Its protein product is CASSLGDSNEKLFF. The full variable domain, rest sourced from reference TRBV5-1 and TRBJ1-4, is KAGVTQTPRYLIKTRGQQVTLSCSPISGHRSVSWYQQTPGQGLQFLFEYFSETQRNKGNFPGRFSGRQFSNSRSEMNVSTLELGDSALYLCASSLGDSNEKLFFGSGTQLSVL.

The chain links TRBV4-2 to TRBJ1-3; D remains ambiguous. The CDR3 totals 16 residues. Germline assignment: CDR1 LGHNA and CDR2 YNFKEQ. The germline V and J ends were trimmed by 4 bases and 0 bases, with 13 bases remaining between them. CDR3 amino acids: CASSLPSVSSGNTIYF. The CDR3 DNA is TGTGCCAGCAGCCTCCCGAGCGTGAGCTCTGGAAACACCATATATTTT.

The chain couples TRBV7-9 to TRBJ1-3, with D hard to call. The CDR3 covers 16 residues. The V end lost 10 bases, the J end lost 1 base, and 20 bases lay between the germline ends. Germline CDR1 and CDR2: SEHNR and FQNEAQ (reference sequence). CDR3 loop: CATRHVERKSGNTIYF. CDR3 nucleotide sequence: TGTGCCACCCGACACGTAGAGCGGAAATCTGGAAACACCATATATTTT.

The rearrangement joins TRBV10-3 to TRBJ2-3; D perhaps matches TRBD1 (6 bases). CDR1 is ENHRY and CDR2 is SYGVKD in the germline V gene. Trimming shortened V by 5 bases and J by 0 bases, and 15 bases separated the two germline ends. This CDR3 comprises 16 residues. CDR3 sequence reads: CAISYTGTSSTDTQYF. For the CDR3, the DNA is TGTGCCATCAGTTATACCGGGACAAGCAGCACAGATACGCAGTATTTT.

The chain recombines TRBV4-1 with TRBJ1-4, with 9 nucleotides matching TRBD1. Germline assignment: CDR1 MGHRA and CDR2 YSYEKL. The CDR3 sequence is 15 residues long. With V trimmed by 8 bases and J by 5 bases, 9 bases remained unmatched. In DNA, the CDR3 is TGCGCCAGCTCGGCTGGGGACAGGGAGAATGAAAAACTGTTTTTT. It specifies CASSAGDRENEKLFF.

The sample holds a few counts of this clone. The genes are TRBV7-2 and TRBJ2-1; 8 bases map to TRBD2. The ends lost 3 bases at V and 13 bases at J; junction bases unmatched: 8. The germline gives CDR1 SGHTA, CDR2 FQGNSA. CDR3 length: 13 residues. The CDR3, as DNA: TGTGCCAGCAGCTTGGGACTAGGTCCTTTTCAGTTCTTC. Amino acids: CASSLGLGPFQFF. The full variable domain, completed using reference TRBV7-2 and TRBJ2-1, is GAGVSQSPSNKVTEKGKDVELRCDPISGHTALYWYRQSLGQGLEFLIYFQGNSAPDKSGLPSDRFSAERTGGSVSTLTIQRTQQEDSAVYLCASSLGLGPFQFFGPGTRLTVL.

This clone was picked up one time. The V gene is TRBV27, the J gene TRBJ2-1; the match to TRBD2 covers 11 bases. The V gene end was trimmed by 5 bases and the J gene end by 9 bases; junction bases not matched to a gene: 9. From germline, CDR1 is MNHEY and CDR2 SMNVEV (reference sequence). This CDR3 comprises 15 residues. The DNA for the CDR3 is TGTGCCAGCAGTCCACTAGCGGGGGTTAAGATTGAGCAGTTCTTC. Residues: CASSPLAGVKIEQFF.

V is TRBV19 and J is TRBJ1-5, with TRBD1 as a possible D gene (6 bases). This CDR3 spans 16 amino acids. Between the trimmed V and J ends, which lost 3 bases and 5 bases, there was a span of 17 bases. Germline CDR1 is LNHDA and CDR2 is SQIVND (reference sequence). CDR3 bases: TGTGCCAGTAGTATTGTTGGGAAACCAGGGGATCAGCCCCAGCATTTT. The encoded protein is CASSIVGKPGDQPQHF.

The CDR3 sequence: CASSSWGQKQETQYF. The CDR3 DNA is TGTGCCAGCAGCTCTTGGGGGCAGAAACAAGAGACCCAGTACTTC. The chain has TRBV27 and TRBJ2-5, with D tentatively TRBD1 (6 bases). The CDR3 length is 15 residues. CDR1 is MNHEY, CDR2 SMNVEV, per germline (reference sequence). V lost 6 bases, J lost 2 bases, and 16 bases lay in between.